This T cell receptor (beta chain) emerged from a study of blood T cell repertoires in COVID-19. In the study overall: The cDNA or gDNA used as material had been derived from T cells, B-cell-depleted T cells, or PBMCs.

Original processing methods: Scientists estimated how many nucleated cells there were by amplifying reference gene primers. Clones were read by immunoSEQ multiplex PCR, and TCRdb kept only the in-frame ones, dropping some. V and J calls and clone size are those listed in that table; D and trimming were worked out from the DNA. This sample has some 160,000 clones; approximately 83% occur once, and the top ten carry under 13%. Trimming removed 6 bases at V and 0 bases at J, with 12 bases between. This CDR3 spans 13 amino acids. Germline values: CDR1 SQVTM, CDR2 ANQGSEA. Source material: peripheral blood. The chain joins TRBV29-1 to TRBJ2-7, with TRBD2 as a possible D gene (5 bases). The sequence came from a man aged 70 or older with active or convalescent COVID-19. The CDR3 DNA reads TGCAGCGTCCGGGCCACTAGCTCCTACGAGCAGTACTTC. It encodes CSVRATSSYEQYF.